Listed below are T cell receptor beta chains from one sample, sequenced in a study of shared clonotypes between healthy human individuals. The repertoire was sequenced with immunoSEQ multiplex PCR; TCRdb's copy has only in-frame clones and lacks some. This sample has about 2 million clones, with approximately 94% found just once. Sequenced material: naive CD8+ T cells sorted from blood. The receptors derive from a man in his late teens or twenties in good health. Each CDR3 is given without its conserved first and last residue. A D gene is named only where the DNA matches it firmly.

J	V	length	D	CDR3
TRBJ2-2	TRBV5-4	13	TRBD1	ASSYRQGAPGELF
TRBJ2-7	TRBV7-2	9	.	ASSPDYEQY
TRBJ2-3	TRBV10-2	14	TRBD2	ASSESTSGRMNTQY
TRBJ1-4	TRBV30	12	.	AWRHWTTNEKLF
TRBJ2-1	TRBV10-2	11	TRBD2	ASKSGGGNEQF
TRBJ2-5	TRBV9	11	.	ASSTSREETQY
TRBJ2-7	TRBV4-3	13	.	ASSQVAESSYEQY
TRBJ2-1	TRBV5-6	13	TRBD2	ASSSRRGDYNEQF
TRBJ2-2	TRBV10-1	13	TRBD1	ASSEGTGSTGELF
TRBJ2-1	TRBV9	10	.	ASSGTGNEQF
TRBJ1-2	TRBV28	13	.	ASSLLPGGAYGYT
TRBJ2-1	TRBV28	9	.	ASSDYNEQF
TRBJ2-1	TRBV27	15	.	ASSGVGVGGVYNEQF
TRBJ2-5	TRBV7-9	13	.	ASSGWTSQEETQY
TRBJ2-2	TRBV4-1	12	.	ASSQGQFTGELF
TRBJ2-7	TRBV9	12	.	ASSVGPGEYEQY
TRBJ2-7	TRBV28	13	TRBD1	ASRPRGQGWPEQY
TRBJ2-5	TRBV5-6	14	TRBD2	ASSPGDLAGVETQY
TRBJ1-5	TRBV9	13	.	ASSVEEYSNQPQH
TRBJ1-1	TRBV5-1	14	.	ASSLGIGSMNTEAF
TRBJ1-1	TRBV30	12	TRBD1	ASEGQPPTGEAF